A single sample is the source of the 25 T cell receptor beta chains below, sequenced in a study of regulatory T cells in long-lasting Graves disease. Researchers made TCR beta libraries by using iRepertoire HTBI primers and running Arm-PCR on CDR3 regions. Using its own MiXCR run on the multiplex PCR reads, TCRdb lists one record per CDR3 protein. This sample has roughly 380,000 distinct CDR3 sequences, with around a sixth found just once. Time point defined: newly diagnosed GD, antithyroid drugs for less than 3 months. Isolated PBMC RNA provided the starting material for the TCR library. The sample was peripheral blood mononuclear cells (PBMCs), taken at new diagnosis, from a patient treated with antithyroid drugs. The receptors derive from a female donor with Graves disease.

At least ten counts were recorded for this clonotype. J is TRBJ1-5 and V is TRBV12-3 or TRBV12-4; D unclear. V dropped 5 bases and J dropped 6 bases, with 14 bases sitting between them. CDR3 length: 14 residues. The CDR3 nucleotides are TGTGCCAGCAGTCCCGGACTCCGGAGTCAGCCCCAGCATTTT. Translated: CASSPGLRSQPQHF.

The chain recombines TRBV27 with TRBJ2-7; TRBD2 might be the D (6 bases). Germline CDR1 reads MNHEY; CDR2 reads SMNVEV (reference sequence). V was cut by 6 bases and J by 4 bases, with 13 bases left in between. CDR3 size: 13 residues. CDR3 in DNA: TGTGCCAGCAGCTCCTTAGCGGAATACGAGCAGTACTTC. This sequence encodes CASSSLAEYEQYF.

V and J are TRBV7-2 and TRBJ2-2, with D perhaps matching TRBD2 (5 bases). Trimming took 6 bases from V and 2 from J, leaving 16 bases between them. Germline CDR1 and CDR2: SGHTA and FQGNSA. This CDR3 spans 16 amino acids. CDR3: CASSSLASLNTGELFF. In DNA, the CDR3 is TGTGCCAGCAGTTCCCTGGCTAGCCTTAACACCGGGGAGCTGTTTTTT. Full variable domain (outside the CDR3, taken from reference TRBV7-2 and TRBJ2-2): GAGVSQSPSNKVTEKGKDVELRCDPISGHTALYWYRQSLGQGLEFLIYFQGNSAPDKSGLPSDRFSAERTGGSVSTLTIQRTQQEDSAVYLCASSSLASLNTGELFFGEGSRLTVL.

This clonotype was seen at least ten times. The chain uses TRBV27 and TRBJ2-1; no clear D gene. Trimming took 5 bases from V and 3 from J, leaving 14 bases between them. The CDR3 totals 15 residues. CDR1 and CDR2 from the germline V gene are MNHEY and SMNVEV (reference sequence). DNA of the CDR3: TGTGCCAGCAGTCTGTGGCCGGTCGGCTACAATGAGCAGTTCTTC. The encoded protein is CASSLWPVGYNEQFF.

The chain employs TRBV30 and TRBJ2-1; 8 nucleotides line up with TRBD1. The CDR3 spans 15 residues. V shed 2 bases, J shed 7 bases, and the junction held 10 bases outside the gene matches. Germline CDR1 reads GTSNPN; CDR2 reads SVGIG (reference sequence). This CDR3 reads CAWSSGQGGSNEQFF. The DNA for the CDR3 is TGTGCCTGGAGTTCCGGACAGGGAGGTTCGAATGAGCAGTTCTTC.

In this sample, this clonotype turned up many times. The V gene is TRBV4-3, the J gene TRBJ2-5; 7 bases are a match to TRBD2. V dropped 0 bases and J dropped 3; count of bases not matched to a gene: 1. The CDR3 consists of 14 residues. Germline CDR1 LGHNA, CDR2 YSLEER. The CDR3 region has the DNA TGCGCCAGCAGCCAAGATGCGGGGGAAGAGACCCAGTACTTC. This codes for CASSQDAGEETQYF.

This clonotype was detected many times. The CDR3 sequence is CASSEPDYQYF. For the CDR3, the DNA is TGTGCCAGCAGTGAACCCGACTACCAGTACTTC. V usage is TRBV2 and J usage is TRBJ2-5, with D perhaps TRBD2 (5 bases). Looked up from germline, CDR1 is SNHLY and CDR2 is FYNNEI. The CDR3 has 11 amino acids. V was trimmed by 2 bases and J by 10 bases, leaving 8 bases between them.

The chain combines TRBV13 with TRBJ2-6; 10 bases agree with TRBD2. After removal of 5 bases from V and 2 bases from J, the junction contained 9 bases not matched to a gene. The CDR3 extends over 18 amino acids. Germline V lookup: CDR1 PRHDT, CDR2 FYEKMQ (reference sequence). The CDR3 region is CASSTRSGRAAGANVLTF. The CDR3 DNA is TGTGCCAGCAGCACTCGAAGCGGGAGGGCCGCTGGGGCCAACGTCCTGACTTTC.

This clonotype was counted ten times or more. The genes are TRBV20-1 and TRBJ1-5; TRBD1 is a possible D gene (5 bases). The CDR3 loop spans 14 amino acids. The V end lost 4 bases, the J end lost 6 bases, and 16 bases lay between the germline ends. Germline lookup yields CDR1 DFQATT and CDR2 SNEGSKA (reference sequence). The CDR3 bases are TGCAGTGCTACAGTGGGAATGGGGGTTCAGCCCCAGCATTTT. It translates to CSATVGMGVQPQHF.

This clonotype was picked up many times. The gene calls are TRBV7-3 and TRBJ1-5; D is unclear. The CDR3 extends over 13 amino acids. CDR1 is SGHTA and CDR2 is FQGTGA in the germline V gene. V was trimmed by 4 bases and J by 5 bases, leaving 9 bases between them. CDR3 in amino acids: CASSSDQYQPQHF. CDR3 sequence (DNA): TGTGCCAGCAGCTCGGATCAATATCAGCCCCAGCATTTT. Full variable domain (missing parts from reference TRBV7-3 and TRBJ1-5): GAGVSQTPSNKVTEKGKYVELRCDPISGHTALYWYRQSLGQGPEFLIYFQGTGAADDSGLPNDRFFAVRPEGSVSTLKIQRTERGDSAVYLCASSSDQYQPQHFGDGTRLSIL.

This clonotype was seen at least ten times. At one end, the junction sequence differs from germline, possibly due to a read error. V and J are TRBV20-1 and TRBJ2-2, with TRBD1 matching 11 bases. The CDR3 length is 18 residues. Germline V gene data show CDR1 as DFQATT and CDR2 as SNEGSKA (reference sequence). The CDR3 loop reads CSARGRTGGGTGTGELFF. The CDR3 bases are TGCAGTGCGAGAGGACGGACAGGGGGCGGTACGGGCACCGGGGAGCTGTTTTTT.

The chain is built from TRBV18 and TRBJ1-4, with a tentative D call TRBD1 (6 bases). V lost 1 base and J lost 0, with 9 bases in between. CDR3 length: 16 residues. The germline CDR1 and CDR2 sequences are KGHSH and LQKENI. CDR3 protein: CASSPRQATTNEKLFF. In DNA, the CDR3 is TGTGCCAGCTCACCACGACAGGCCACAACTAATGAAAAACTGTTTTTT.

The sample holds many counts of this clonotype. The rearrangement links TRBV12-3 or TRBV12-4 to TRBJ2-2; D is possibly TRBD2 (5 bases). CDR3 length: 12 amino acids. The V end lost 7 bases, the J end lost 7 bases, and 10 bases lay between the germline ends. The CDR3 loop reads CASKGGIGELFF. CDR3 coding DNA: TGTGCCAGCAAAGGAGGAATCGGGGAGCTGTTTTTT.

This clonotype was seen once. The J gene is TRBJ2-2, the V gene TRBV19, with D perhaps TRBD1 (5 bases). V was trimmed by 7 bases and J by 5 bases, leaving 11 bases between them. The CDR3 runs to 13 residues. Germline loops: CDR1 LNHDA, CDR2 SQIVND (reference sequence). The CDR3 region has the DNA TGTGCCAGTATAGGGGTCAGAACCGGGGAGCTGTTTTTT. Its translation is CASIGVRTGELFF.

In its sample, this clonotype was seen a few times. This sequence joins TRBV6-1 and TRBJ2-3; D is uncertain. The CDR3 spans 13 residues. The V end lost 10 bases, the J end lost 5 bases, and 16 bases lay between the germline ends. CDR1 and CDR2 from the germline V gene are MNHNS and SASEGT. The CDR3 loop is CATRASLGDTQYF. The CDR3 DNA reads as TGTGCCACCCGGGCTAGTTTGGGAGATACGCAGTATTTT.

This clonotype was detected a few times. The chain is built from TRBV10-3 and TRBJ2-7; either TRBD1 or TRBD2 may fit D (5 bases each). The CDR3 is 17 residues long. Germline V gives CDR1 ENHRY, CDR2 SYGVKD. Trimming left V 3 bases short and J 0 bases short, with 18 bases between. The CDR3 DNA reads TGTGCCATCAGTGATTTTTTTAGGGACGCCAGCTCCTACGAGCAGTACTTC. Protein sequence: CAISDFFRDASSYEQYF.

This clonotype appeared a few times. The rearrangement links TRBV4-1 to TRBJ1-2; D is perhaps TRBD1 (5 bases). Per germline, CDR1 MGHRA and CDR2 YSYEKL. This CDR3 has 12 amino acids. V shed 7 bases and J shed 4 bases, with 10 bases lying between them. The CDR3 is CASKGGGYGYTF. CDR3 sequence (DNA): TGCGCCAGCAAAGGCGGGGGCTATGGCTACACCTTC.

Only one count was recorded for this clonotype. The junction shows a germline mismatch at one end, possibly a read error. This chain joins TRBV27 and TRBJ2-1; the D call may be TRBD1 or TRBD2 (5 bases each). The CDR3 contains 17 residues. CDR1 and CDR2 from the germline V gene are MNHEY and SMNVEV (reference sequence). CDR3 sequence: CVSSLPSTGDPYNEQFF. The CDR3 DNA is TGTGTCAGCAGTTTACCCTCGACTGGGGACCCTTACAATGAGCAGTTCTTC.

J is TRBJ2-1 and V is TRBV4-1; no firm D call. The CDR3 extends over 15 amino acids. The germline CDR1 and CDR2 sequences are MGHRA and YSYEKL. V gave up 1 base and J gave up 5 bases, with 12 bases separating them. CDR3 nucleotide sequence: TGCGCCAGCAGCCAAGTCGGTCTAGGGAACAATGAGCAGTTCTTC. Protein: CASSQVGLGNNEQFF.

The rearrangement uses TRBV9 and TRBJ2-1, with 8 bases fitting TRBD2. This CDR3 spans 15 amino acids. The V segment lost 4 bases and the J segment 0 bases; nucleotides outside the gene matches: 3. CDR1 SGDLS and CDR2 YYNGEE come from the germline V gene. The CDR3 is CASSSGGYSYNEQFF. For the CDR3, the DNA is TGTGCCAGCAGCAGCGGGGGTTACTCCTACAATGAGCAGTTCTTC.

Points on this clonotype: A far larger clone is off by one base, so a read error is likely. The chain joins TRBV6-5 to TRBJ1-1; 12 bases line up with TRBD1. Trimming at V came to 4 bases and at J to 10 bases, leaving 19 bases not matched to a gene. The CDR3 runs to 18 residues. The germline V gene has CDR1 MNHEY and CDR2 SVGAGI. CDR3: CASSSLGFWDRGLAGAFF. The DNA for the CDR3 is TGTGCCAGCAGTTCCCTGGGATTTTGGGACAGGGGGCTGGCTGGAGCTTTCTTT.

In this sample, this clonotype turned up many times. This chain uses TRBV3-1 with TRBJ1-2; 8 bases map to TRBD1. With V trimmed by 7 bases and J by 2 bases, 3 bases remained unmatched. Germline assignment: CDR1 LGHDT and CDR2 YNNKEL (reference sequence). This CDR3 has 13 residues. Here the CDR3 reads CASTRTGNYGYTF. CDR3 sequence (DNA): TGTGCCAGCACCCGGACAGGGAACTATGGCTACACCTTC.

This clonotype occurred a few times. This rearrangement joins TRBV20-1 to TRBJ2-7, with D possibly being TRBD1 (6 bases). V was pared by 6 bases and J by 5 bases, with 17 bases between. This CDR3 has 13 residues. Germline loops: CDR1 DFQATT, CDR2 SNEGSKA (reference sequence). CDR3: CSAIRTAAHEQYF. In DNA, the CDR3 is TGCAGTGCCATAAGGACAGCCGCCCACGAGCAGTACTTC.

There are a few counts of this clonotype. This sequence joins TRBV19 and TRBJ1-1, with D hard to call. Deletions cut 0 bases from V and 2 bases from J, with 10 bases between. Germline CDR1 and CDR2: LNHDA and SQIVND (reference sequence). The CDR3 is 15 residues long. For the CDR3, the DNA is TGTGCCAGTAGTATAGATGGGTACAGAAACACTGAAGCTTTCTTT. Translated, it gives CASSIDGYRNTEAFF.

This clonotype has a handful of counts. The chain has TRBV19 and TRBJ2-1; 11 bases match TRBD2. The CDR3 is 17 residues long. Germline CDR1 reads LNHDA; CDR2 reads SQIVND (reference sequence). Unmatched junction bases numbered 12, after V lost 10 bases and J lost 1 base. In nucleotides, the CDR3 is TGTGCCACTCGCGGGACTAGCGGATCCTATTCCTACAATGAGCAGTTCTTC. This gives the protein CATRGTSGSYSYNEQFF. The complete variable domain, with remaining parts taken from reference TRBV19 and TRBJ2-1, reads DGGITQSPKYLFRKEGQNVTLSCEQNLNHDAMYWYRQDPGQGLRLIYYSQIVNDFQKGDIAEGYSVSREKKESFPLTVTSAQKNPTAFYLCATRGTSGSYSYNEQFFGPGTRLTVL.